The table lists the clone carrying this T cell receptor beta chain with many counts. Antigen specificity is unknown. This sample is drawn from a study of T cell repertoires in cytomegalovirus infection. For the study at large: Shared public TCR beta signatures pointed to both CMV infection and a matching HLA type.

One entry per CDR3 protein results from TCRdb running MiXCR on the reads. The sample includes approximately 300,000 distinct CDR3 sequences, roughly 25% of them seen just once. Deletions cut 2 bases from V and 4 bases from J, with 22 bases between. This CDR3 has 18 amino acids. CDR1 and CDR2 from the germline V gene are MNHEY and SMNVEV (reference sequence). The genes are TRBV27 and TRBJ2-3; tentatively, D is TRBD1 (5 bases). The sample here was cultured PBMCs, taken from culture after CMV antigen stimulation. This TCR was sampled from a human donor in good health (CMV status not recorded). Some clones in this sample may be carry-over from other donors' samples. The CDR3 reads CASSLKSSQAPGSDTQYF. CDR3 DNA sequence: TGTGCCAGCAGTTTAAAGTCGTCCCAGGCTCCAGGGTCAGATACGCAGTATTTT.